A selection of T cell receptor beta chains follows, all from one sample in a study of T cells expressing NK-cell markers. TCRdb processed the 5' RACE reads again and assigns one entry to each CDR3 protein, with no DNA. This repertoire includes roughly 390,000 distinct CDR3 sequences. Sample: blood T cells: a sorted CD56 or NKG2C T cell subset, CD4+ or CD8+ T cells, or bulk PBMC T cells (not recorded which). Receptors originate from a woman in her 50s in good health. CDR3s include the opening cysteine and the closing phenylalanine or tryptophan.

CASSQGTGTYNEQFF TRBJ2-1 TRBV7-9
CASSLEVRGATGNTIYF TRBJ1-3 TRBV5-1
CASSPTALGEGEQFF TRBJ2-1 TRBV3-1
CASSRRQGSTDTQYF TRBJ2-3 TRBV7-8
CATSRDPAASGNTIYF TRBJ1-3 TRBV15
CSARPILEGSYNEQFF TRBJ2-1 TRBV20-1
CASSLLALGDTQYF TRBJ2-3 TRBV12-3/TRBV12-4
CASSLVRLNRGQGDTQYF TRBJ2-3 TRBV5-1
CASSLFVGNYGYTF TRBJ1-2 TRBV12-3/TRBV12-4
CASQVEGEKTQYF TRBJ2-5 TRBV12-3/TRBV12-4
CSVDGDLGGGYTF TRBJ1-2 TRBV29-1
CSVPMTSVLETQYF TRBJ2-5 TRBV29-1
CSASTSGRTTVHEQFF TRBJ2-1 TRBV20-1
CASSFSPSSGNTIYF TRBJ1-3 TRBV27
CAGTSGYNEQFF TRBJ2-1 TRBV7-9
CATSRGGTSGQSVELFF TRBJ2-2 TRBV15
CAIRETGSYEQYF TRBJ2-7 TRBV10-3
CASSPGLGSTEAFF TRBJ1-1 TRBV7-6
CSVQGARDTGELFF TRBJ2-2 TRBV29-1
CATSRAFQIQYF TRBJ2-4 TRBV15
CASGGDRGLAGELFF TRBJ2-2 TRBV12-3/TRBV12-4
CSARYLDRVESLGYTF TRBJ1-2 TRBV20-1
CASSQLTEQYF TRBJ2-7 TRBV7-8
CASRPPAGKYNEQFF TRBJ2-1 TRBV4-1
CATSQGGRRTGELFF TRBJ2-2 TRBV24-1
CASSFEGDRTQPQHF TRBJ1-5 TRBV12-3/TRBV12-4
CASTPGRTGNSPLHF TRBJ1-6 TRBV5-1
CASSTLAGEKLFF TRBJ1-4 TRBV6-4
CSGEGRTGELFF TRBJ2-2 TRBV20-1
CASSLGTAARPQHF TRBJ1-5 TRBV12-3/TRBV12-4
CSALGQGFGANVLTF TRBJ2-6 TRBV20-1
CASSIRDPTDTQYF TRBJ2-3 TRBV7-8
CASSSQQGWTGELFF TRBJ2-2 TRBV7-6
CASSFIKTGEPGETQYF TRBJ2-5 TRBV5-6
CASSSQGNSLGNEQFF TRBJ2-1 TRBV11-2